This TCR beta chain was observed in a study of CD8 T cells in ankylosing spondylitis. TCRdb called the 5' RACE reads again in MiXCR, with one record for every CDR3 protein. The sample includes 190,000 or so distinct CDR3 sequences, more than 10% of them seen just once. CDR1 DFQATT and CDR2 SNEGSKA come from the germline V gene (reference sequence). The CDR3 totals 15 residues. J gave up 7 bases and V 1 base, and 12 bases lay outside the gene matches. The chain employs TRBV20-1 and TRBJ2-5; 7 positions agree with TRBD2. The sequence came from a male donor with ankylosing spondylitis or in good health (not recorded which). Sequencing was done on a sample of blood, either unsorted or a sorted T cell fraction (not recorded which). The CDR3 is CSARVLSDPGGTQYF. The CDR3 nucleotides read TGCAGTGCTAGAGTTCTTTCGGACCCGGGGGGGACCCAGTACTTC.